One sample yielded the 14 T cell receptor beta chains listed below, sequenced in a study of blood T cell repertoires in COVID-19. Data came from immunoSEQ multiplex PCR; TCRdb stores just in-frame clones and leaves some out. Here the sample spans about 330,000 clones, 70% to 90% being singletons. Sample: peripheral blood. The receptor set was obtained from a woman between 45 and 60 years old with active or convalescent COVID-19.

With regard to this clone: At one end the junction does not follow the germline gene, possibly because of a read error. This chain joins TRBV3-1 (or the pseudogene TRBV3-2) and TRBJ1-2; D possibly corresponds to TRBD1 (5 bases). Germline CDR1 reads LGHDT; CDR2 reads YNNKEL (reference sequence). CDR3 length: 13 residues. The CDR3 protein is CASSQIGPIGASF. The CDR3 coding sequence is TGTGCCAGCAGCCAGATCGGACCCATAGGGGCTTCCTTC.

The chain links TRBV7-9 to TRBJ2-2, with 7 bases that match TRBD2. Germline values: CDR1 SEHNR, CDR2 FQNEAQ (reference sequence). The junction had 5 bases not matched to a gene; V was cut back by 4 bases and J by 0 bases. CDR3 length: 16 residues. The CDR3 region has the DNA TGTGCCAGCAGCTCAAGAGGGACTACGAACACCGGGGAGCTGTTTTTT. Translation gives CASSSRGTTNTGELFF.

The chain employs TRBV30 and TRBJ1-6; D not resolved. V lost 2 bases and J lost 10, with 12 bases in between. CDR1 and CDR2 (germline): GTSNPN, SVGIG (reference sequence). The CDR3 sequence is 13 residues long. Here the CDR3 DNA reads TGTGCCTGGAGTCCTGGGCTCAACTCACCCCTCCACTTT. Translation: CAWSPGLNSPLHF. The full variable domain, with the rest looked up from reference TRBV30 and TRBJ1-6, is SQTIHQWPATLVQPVGSPLSLECTVEGTSNPNLYWYRQAAGRGLQLLFYSVGIGQISSEVPQNLSASRPQDRQFILSSKKLLLSDSGFYLCAWSPGLNSPLHFGNGTRLTVT.

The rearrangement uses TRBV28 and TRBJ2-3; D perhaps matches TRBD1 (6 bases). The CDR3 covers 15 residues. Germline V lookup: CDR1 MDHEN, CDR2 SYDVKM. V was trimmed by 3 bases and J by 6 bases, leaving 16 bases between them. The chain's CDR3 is CASSFGAGEMDTQYF. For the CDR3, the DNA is TGTGCCAGCAGTTTTGGGGCAGGGGAGATGGATACGCAGTATTTT.

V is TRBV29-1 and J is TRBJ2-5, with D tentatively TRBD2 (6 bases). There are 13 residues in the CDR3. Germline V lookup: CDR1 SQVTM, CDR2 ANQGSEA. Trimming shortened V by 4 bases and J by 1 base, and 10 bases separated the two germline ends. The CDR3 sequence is CSVAGGAQETQYF. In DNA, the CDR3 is TGCAGCGTTGCTGGCGGGGCCCAAGAGACCCAGTACTTC.

The CDR3 loop is CASSQAYRANSNYGYTF. Written as DNA, the CDR3 is TGTGCCAGCAGCCAAGCTTACAGGGCCAATTCGAACTATGGCTACACCTTC. The genes are TRBV14 and TRBJ1-2; D possibly corresponds to TRBD1 (6 bases). CDR1 is SGHDN, CDR2 FVKESK, per germline. The CDR3 length is 17 residues. V was pared by 1 base and J by 2 bases, with 17 bases between.

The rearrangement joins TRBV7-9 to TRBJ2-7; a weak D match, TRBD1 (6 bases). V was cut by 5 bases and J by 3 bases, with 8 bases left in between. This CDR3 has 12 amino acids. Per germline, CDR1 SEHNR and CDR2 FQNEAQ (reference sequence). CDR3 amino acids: CASSQTGYEQYF. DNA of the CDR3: TGTGCCAGCAGCCAGACAGGCTACGAGCAGTACTTC. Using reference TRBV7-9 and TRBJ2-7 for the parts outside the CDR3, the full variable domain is DTGVSQNPRHKITKRGQNVTFRCDPISEHNRLYWYRQTLGQGPEFLTYFQNEAQLEKSRLLSDRFSAERPKGSFSTLEIQRTEQGDSAMYLCASSQTGYEQYFGPGTRLTVT.

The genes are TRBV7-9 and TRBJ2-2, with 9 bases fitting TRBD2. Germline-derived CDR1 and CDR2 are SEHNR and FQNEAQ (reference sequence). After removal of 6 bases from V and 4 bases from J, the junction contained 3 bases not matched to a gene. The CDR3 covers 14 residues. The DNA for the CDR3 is TGTGCCAGCAGTCGAGCGGGAGGCACCGGGGAGCTGTTTTTT. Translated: CASSRAGGTGELFF.

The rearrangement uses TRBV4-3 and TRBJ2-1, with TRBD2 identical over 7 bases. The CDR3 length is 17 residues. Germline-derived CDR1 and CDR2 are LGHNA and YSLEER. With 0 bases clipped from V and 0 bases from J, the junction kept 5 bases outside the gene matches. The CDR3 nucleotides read TGCGCCAGCAGCCAAGATCCCGGACTAGACTCCTACAATGAGCAGTTCTTC. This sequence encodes CASSQDPGLDSYNEQFF.

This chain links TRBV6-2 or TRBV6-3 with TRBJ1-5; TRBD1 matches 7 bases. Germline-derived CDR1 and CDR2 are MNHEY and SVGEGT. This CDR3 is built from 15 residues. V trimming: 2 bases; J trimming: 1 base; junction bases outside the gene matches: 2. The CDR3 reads CASSYRGRSNQPQHF. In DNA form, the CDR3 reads TGTGCCAGCAGTTACAGGGGGCGAAGCAATCAGCCCCAGCATTTT.

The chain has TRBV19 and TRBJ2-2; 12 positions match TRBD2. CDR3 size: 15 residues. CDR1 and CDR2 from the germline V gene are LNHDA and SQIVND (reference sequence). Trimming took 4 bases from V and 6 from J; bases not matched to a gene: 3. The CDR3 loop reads CASSKTSGGSGELFF. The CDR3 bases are TGTGCCAGTAGTAAGACTAGCGGGGGCTCCGGGGAGCTGTTTTTT. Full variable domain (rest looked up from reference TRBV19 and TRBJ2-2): DGGITQSPKYLFRKEGQNVTLSCEQNLNHDAMYWYRQDPGQGLRLIYYSQIVNDFQKGDIAEGYSVSREKKESFPLTVTSAQKNPTAFYLCASSKTSGGSGELFFGEGSRLTVL.

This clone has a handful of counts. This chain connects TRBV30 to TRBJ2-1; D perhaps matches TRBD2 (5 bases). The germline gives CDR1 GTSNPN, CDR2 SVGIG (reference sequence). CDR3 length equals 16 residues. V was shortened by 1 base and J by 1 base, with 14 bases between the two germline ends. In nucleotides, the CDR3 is TGTGCCTGGAGTGCCCTGGGCACGGGATCCTACAATGAGCAGTTCTTC. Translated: CAWSALGTGSYNEQFF.

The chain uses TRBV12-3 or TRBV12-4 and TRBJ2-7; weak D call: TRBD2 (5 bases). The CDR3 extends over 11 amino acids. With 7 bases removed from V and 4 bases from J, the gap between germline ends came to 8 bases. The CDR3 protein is CASTRGYEQYF. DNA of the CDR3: TGTGCCAGCACCCGGGGATACGAGCAGTACTTC.

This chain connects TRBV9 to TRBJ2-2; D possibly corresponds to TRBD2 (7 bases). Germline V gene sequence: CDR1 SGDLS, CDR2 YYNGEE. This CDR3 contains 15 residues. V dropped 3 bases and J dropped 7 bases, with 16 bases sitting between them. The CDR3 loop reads CASSAREGGNGELFF. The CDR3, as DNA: TGTGCCAGCAGCGCGAGGGAGGGGGGAAACGGGGAGCTGTTTTTT. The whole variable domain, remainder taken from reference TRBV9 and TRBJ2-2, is DSGVTQTPKHLITATGQRVTLRCSPRSGDLSVYWYQQSLDQGLQFLIQYYNGEERAKGNILERFSAQQFPDLHSELNLSSLELGDSALYFCASSAREGGNGELFFGEGSRLTVL.